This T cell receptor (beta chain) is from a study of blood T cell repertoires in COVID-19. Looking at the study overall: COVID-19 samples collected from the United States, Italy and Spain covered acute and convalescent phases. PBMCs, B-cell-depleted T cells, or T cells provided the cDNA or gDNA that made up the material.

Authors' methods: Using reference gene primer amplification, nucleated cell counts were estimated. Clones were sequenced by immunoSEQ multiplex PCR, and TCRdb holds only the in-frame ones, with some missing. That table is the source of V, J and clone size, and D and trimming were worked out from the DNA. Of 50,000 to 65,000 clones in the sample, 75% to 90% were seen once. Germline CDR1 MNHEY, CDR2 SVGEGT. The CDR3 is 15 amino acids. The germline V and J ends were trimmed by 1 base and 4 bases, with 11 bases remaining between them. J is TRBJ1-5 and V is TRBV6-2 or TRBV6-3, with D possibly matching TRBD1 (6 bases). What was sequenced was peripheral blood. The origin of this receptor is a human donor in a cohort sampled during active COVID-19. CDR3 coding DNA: TGTGCCAGCAGTTACTTGTCCCAGGGGAATCAGCCCCAGCATTTT. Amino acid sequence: CASSYLSQGNQPQHF.